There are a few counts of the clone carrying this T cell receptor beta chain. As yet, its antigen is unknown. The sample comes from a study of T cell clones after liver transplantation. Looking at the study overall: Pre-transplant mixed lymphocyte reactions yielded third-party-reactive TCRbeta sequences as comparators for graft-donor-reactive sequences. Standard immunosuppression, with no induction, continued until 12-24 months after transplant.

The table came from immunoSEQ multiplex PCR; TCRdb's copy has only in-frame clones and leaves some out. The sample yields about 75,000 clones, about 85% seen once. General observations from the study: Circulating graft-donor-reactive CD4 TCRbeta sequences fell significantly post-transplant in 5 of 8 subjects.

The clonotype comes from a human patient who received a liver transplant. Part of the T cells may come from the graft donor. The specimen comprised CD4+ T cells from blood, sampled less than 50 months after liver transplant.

The CDR3 loop reads CAISESGTMLQPQHF. CDR3 nucleotide sequence: TGTGCCATCAGTGAGTCGGGGACGATGCTCCAGCCCCAGCATTTT. The chain is built from TRBV10-3 and TRBJ1-5; D is possibly TRBD1 (5 bases). CDR1 is ENHRY, CDR2 SYGVKD, per germline. The CDR3 is made up of 15 amino acids. V shed 0 bases and J shed 7 bases, with 13 bases lying between them.